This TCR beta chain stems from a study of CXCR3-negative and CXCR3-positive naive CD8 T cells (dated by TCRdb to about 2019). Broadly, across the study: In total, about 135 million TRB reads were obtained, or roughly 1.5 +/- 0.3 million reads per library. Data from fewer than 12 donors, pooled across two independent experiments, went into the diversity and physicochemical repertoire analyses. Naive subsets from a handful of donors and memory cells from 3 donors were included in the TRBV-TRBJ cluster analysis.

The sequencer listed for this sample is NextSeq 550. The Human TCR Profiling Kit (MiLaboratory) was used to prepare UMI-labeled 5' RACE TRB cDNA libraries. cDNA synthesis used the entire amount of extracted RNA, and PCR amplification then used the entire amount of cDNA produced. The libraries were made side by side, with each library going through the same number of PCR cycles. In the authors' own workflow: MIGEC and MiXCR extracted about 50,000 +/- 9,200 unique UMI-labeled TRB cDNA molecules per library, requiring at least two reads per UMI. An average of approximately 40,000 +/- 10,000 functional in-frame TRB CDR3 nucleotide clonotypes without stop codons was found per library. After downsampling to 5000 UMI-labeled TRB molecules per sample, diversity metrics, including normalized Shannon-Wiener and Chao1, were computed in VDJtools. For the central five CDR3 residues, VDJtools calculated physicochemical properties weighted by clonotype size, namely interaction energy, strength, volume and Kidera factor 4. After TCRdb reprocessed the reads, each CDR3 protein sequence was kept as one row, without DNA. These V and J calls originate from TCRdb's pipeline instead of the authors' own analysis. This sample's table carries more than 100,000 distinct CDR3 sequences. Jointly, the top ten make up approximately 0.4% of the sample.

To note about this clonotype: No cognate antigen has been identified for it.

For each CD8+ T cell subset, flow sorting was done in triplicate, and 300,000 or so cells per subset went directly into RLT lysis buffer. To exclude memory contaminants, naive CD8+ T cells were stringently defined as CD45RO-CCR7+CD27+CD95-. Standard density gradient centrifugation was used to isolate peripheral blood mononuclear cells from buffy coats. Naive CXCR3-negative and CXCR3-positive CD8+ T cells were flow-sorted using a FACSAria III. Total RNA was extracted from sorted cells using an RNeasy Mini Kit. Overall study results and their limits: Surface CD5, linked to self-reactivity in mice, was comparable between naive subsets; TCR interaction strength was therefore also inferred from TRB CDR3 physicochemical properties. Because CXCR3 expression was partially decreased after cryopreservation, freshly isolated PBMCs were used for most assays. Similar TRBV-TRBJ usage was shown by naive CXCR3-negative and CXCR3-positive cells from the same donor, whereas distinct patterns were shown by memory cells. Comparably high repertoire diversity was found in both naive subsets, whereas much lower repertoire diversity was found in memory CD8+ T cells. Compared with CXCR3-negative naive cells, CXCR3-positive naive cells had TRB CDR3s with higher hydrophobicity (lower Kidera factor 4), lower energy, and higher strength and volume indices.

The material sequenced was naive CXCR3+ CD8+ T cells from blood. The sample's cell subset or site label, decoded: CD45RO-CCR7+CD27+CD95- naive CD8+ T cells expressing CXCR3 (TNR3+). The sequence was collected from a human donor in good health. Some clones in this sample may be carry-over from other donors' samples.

CDR3 loop: CASGYVFGESGGTQYF. The chain is assembled from TRBV6-5 and TRBJ2-5; TCRdb's D call of TRBD1 is untestable without DNA. CDR1 and CDR2 (MNHEY, SVGAGI) derive from the germline V gene. The CDR3, cysteine through phenylalanine, is 16 amino acids long. The DNA is unrecorded.